A selection of T cell receptor beta chains follows, all from one sample in a study of blood T cell repertoires in COVID-19. The assay was immunoSEQ multiplex PCR, and TCRdb's table has in-frame clones only and misses some. The data show 200,000 or so clones, roughly four fifths seen once. The material sequenced was PBMCs or T cells enriched from blood (not recorded which). These receptors all stem from a man aged 55-75 years who had recovered from COVID-19. Each CDR3 is given with its conserved first and last residue. D genes are given only for firm matches.

TRBJ1-2 . TRBV6-2/TRBV6-3 CASSTTGPYGYTF
TRBJ1-1 TRBD1 TRBV15 CATSPPTGAPTEAFF
TRBJ1-3 . TRBV12-5 CASGPSGGGNTIYF
TRBJ1-4 . TRBV23-1 CASSQSRGSLFF
TRBJ1-3 TRBD1 TRBV19 CASSIDRESGNTIYF
TRBJ1-1 . TRBV4-3 CASSQGADLNTEAFF
TRBJ1-3 . TRBV18 CASSRTGSPSGNTIYF
TRBJ1-2 TRBD1 TRBV4-2 CASSPGSDRGKGYGYTF
TRBJ2-7 . TRBV12-5 CASGTHYRVSYEQYF
TRBJ1-5 . TRBV12-3/TRBV12-4 CASSITGHGPQHF
TRBJ2-7 . TRBV21-1 CASSKRGTGITYEQYF
TRBJ1-1 TRBD1 TRBV5-1 CASRTGDEAFF
TRBJ1-4 TRBD1 TRBV23-1 CASSQLLTGTGEIF
TRBJ1-2 . TRBV4-3 CASSHQQRDGYTF
TRBJ2-5 . TRBV2 CASGRPKETQYF
TRBJ2-2 . TRBV7-8 CASSLSSVGGELFF
TRBJ2-1 . TRBV29-1 CSVPRIQGYNEQFF
TRBJ2-5 . TRBV12-3/TRBV12-4 CASRPGNQETQYF
TRBJ1-2 TRBD1 TRBV9 CASSVTGRYGYTF
TRBJ2-1 TRBD2 TRBV5-4 CASSLTPGTRDNEQFF
TRBJ1-4 . TRBV25-1 CASSELRGLGGEKLFF
TRBJ1-6 TRBD1 TRBV19 CATGDRGGYNSPLHF
TRBJ2-7 . TRBV25-1 CASSLRGGTYEQYF
TRBJ2-1 . TRBV19 CASSTPPWSEQFF
TRBJ1-6 TRBD1 TRBV6-5 CASSYRTGGFNSPLHF
TRBJ2-1 TRBD2 TRBV5-1 CASSLGTSGGAHEQFF
TRBJ1-5 TRBD1 TRBV7-6 CASSLASGGGQPQHF
TRBJ2-7 . TRBV9 CASSVDRFSYEQYF
TRBJ2-6 . TRBV15 CATSRDVGTGANVLTF
TRBJ2-1 . TRBV6-1 CASSGLQATAYNEQFF
TRBJ2-5 TRBD2 TRBV4-2 CASSQRSGGQETQYF
TRBJ2-1 . TRBV6-1 CASSELTTGALNEQFF
TRBJ2-1 TRBD2 TRBV13 CASSLIPYIAGPPNEQFF
TRBJ2-1 TRBD1 TRBV18 CASSPPTGGYNEQFF
TRBJ2-1 . TRBV7-9 CASSLTGAYNEQFF
TRBJ1-6 TRBD1 TRBV11-3 CASSSRTGGRSPLHF
TRBJ2-1 TRBD2 TRBV7-2 CASSLRTSGGAIDEQFF
TRBJ1-2 TRBD1 TRBV7-8 CASSLAVRTGSGYTF
TRBJ1-5 TRBD1 TRBV19 CASRPGTGGYQPQHF
TRBJ2-1 . TRBV5-8 CASNPRVSYNEQFF
TRBJ1-1 . TRBV7-9 CASSPPGGRRTEAFF
TRBJ1-5 TRBD1 TRBV5-6 CASSFGTGWNQPQHF
TRBJ1-4 . TRBV4-2 CASSQEVRVTEYLNEKLFF
TRBJ2-7 TRBD1 TRBV7-9 CASSLDTGVYYEQYF
TRBJ2-5 . TRBV5-1 CASSFQGGGFETQYF
TRBJ1-2 . TRBV6-2/TRBV6-3 CASSPGNYGYTF